The source of this T cell receptor beta chain is a study of identical twins. The CDR3 contains 14 residues. V lost 0 bases, J lost 6 bases, and 12 bases lay in between. Germline V CDR1 and CDR2: DFQATT, SNEGSKA (reference sequence). One entry per CDR3 protein, called by TCRdb with MiXCR from the 5' RACE reads. Found here are roughly 690,000 distinct CDR3 sequences, less than 25% of them singletons; the top ten hold roughly 4%. This clonotype came up a few times. The same data also went into a second study, on T cells expressing NK-cell markers.

The sample comprised PBMCs. This sequence joins TRBV20-1 and TRBJ1-3; D is undetermined. The clonotype was recovered from a woman aged 18-35 years in good health. CDR3 residues: CSAREAAAINTIYF. The CDR3 bases are TGCAGTGCTAGAGAGGCGGCAGCGATAAACACCATATATTTT.